These 13 T cell receptor beta chains originate from one sample sequenced in a study of metastatic and nonmetastatic thyroid tumors (dated by TCRdb to 2018 to 2021). Library prep was done by PCR. Sequencing was performed on an Illumina HiSeq 4000. TCRdb passed the public sequencing reads through fastp at Q25 and MiXCR, retaining productive beta sequences. The sample data list about 23,000 clones, and about a fifth of these were observed just once. The top ten hold about 26% of the sample. None of the patients had been given any treatment before thyroid surgery. Sequenced: blood. Receptors originate from a female donor with papillary thyroid cancer or a benign thyroid nodule (not recorded which). Some clones in this sample may be carry-over from other donors' samples.

This clone came up many times. The chain uses TRBV15 and TRBJ2-5, with 7 bases identical to TRBD2. The trim removed 3 bases at V and 3 bases at J, leaving 4 bases unmatched. The length of the CDR3 is 14 residues. The germline CDR1 and CDR2 sequences are LNHNV and YYDKDF (reference sequence). The CDR3 sequence: CATSSEGLEETQYF. The CDR3 coding sequence is TGTGCCACCAGCAGCGAAGGACTAGAAGAGACCCAGTACTTC.

Many counts were recorded for this clone. The chain links TRBV25-1 to TRBJ2-3; 9 nucleotides align to TRBD1. Germline V CDR1 and CDR2: MGHDK, SYGVNS. The CDR3 has 17 residues. The trim removed 7 bases at V and 1 base at J, leaving 12 bases unmatched. The CDR3 spells CASTTTGGVLGTDTQYF. DNA of the CDR3: TGTGCCAGCACCACGACAGGGGGGGTGCTTGGCACAGATACGCAGTATTTT.

This clone was seen at least ten times. The rearrangement uses TRBV6-6 and TRBJ2-3; 7 bases agree with TRBD2. Germline CDR1 and CDR2: MNHNY and SVGAGI (reference sequence). The junction had 16 bases not matched to a gene; V was cut back by 10 bases and J by 0 bases. The CDR3 is 17 residues long. CDR3 sequence: CAMTAGVGEGSTDTQYF. CDR3 in DNA: TGTGCCATGACCGCGGGAGTCGGGGAGGGTAGCACAGATACGCAGTATTTT.

The gene calls are TRBV6-4 and TRBJ2-6; D may be TRBD2 (6 bases). This CDR3 spans 15 amino acids. The V end lost 3 bases, the J end lost 5 bases, and 11 bases lay between the germline ends. Germline CDR1 reads MRHNA; CDR2 reads SNTAGT. The CDR3 region has the DNA TGTGCCAGCAGTGAGGGGGGACTGTGGGCCAACGTCCTGACTTTC. Its protein product is CASSEGGLWANVLTF.

This clone was counted many times. This chain links TRBV4-3 with TRBJ1-2, with TRBD1 matching over 8 bases. V dropped 4 bases and J dropped 4; count of bases not matched to a gene: 5. CDR1 is LGHNA, CDR2 YSLEER, per germline. The CDR3 has 14 amino acids. CDR3 nucleotide sequence: TGCGCCAGCAGCCCGGACAGGGCGCCCTATGGCTACACCTTC. Translation: CASSPDRAPYGYTF.

In this sample, this clone turned up many times. V gene TRBV7-3 combines with J gene TRBJ2-6; TRBD2 agrees at 11 bases. The CDR3 runs 18 residues. Germline V gives CDR1 SGHTA, CDR2 FQGTGA. J gave up 3 bases and V 0 bases, and 4 bases lay outside the gene matches. CDR3 in DNA: TGTGCCAGCAGCTTAACTAGCGGGAGGGCCGATGGGGCCAACGTCCTGACTTTC. The encoded protein is CASSLTSGRADGANVLTF.

The sample holds many counts of this clone. The chain couples TRBV19 to TRBJ2-5, with a weak D call TRBD2 (6 bases). V shed 4 bases and J shed 1 base, with 10 bases lying between them. The CDR3 is 14 residues long. CDR1 LNHDA and CDR2 SQIVND come from the germline V gene (reference sequence). The CDR3 sequence: CASSTTSLQETQYF. The CDR3 region has the DNA TGTGCCAGTAGTACTACTAGCCTCCAAGAGACCCAGTACTTC. The complete variable domain, with remaining parts taken from reference TRBV19 and TRBJ2-5, reads DGGITQSPKYLFRKEGQNVTLSCEQNLNHDAMYWYRQDPGQGLRLIYYSQIVNDFQKGDIAEGYSVSREKKESFPLTVTSAQKNPTAFYLCASSTTSLQETQYFGPGTRLLVL.

This clone is termed medium-sized. This chain connects TRBV6-1 to TRBJ1-2; perhaps TRBD1 as D (5 bases). Deletions cut 8 bases from V and 5 bases from J, with 15 bases between. The CDR3 sequence is 13 residues long. Per the germline V gene, CDR1 is MNHNS and CDR2 is SASEGT. CDR3 sequence reads: CASVGVDKYGYTF. DNA for the CDR3: TGTGCCAGCGTAGGGGTCGACAAGTATGGCTACACCTTC.

The chain employs TRBV4-1 and TRBJ2-7, with 10 bases aligning to TRBD1. Trimming at V came to 0 bases and at J to 7 bases, leaving 12 bases not matched to a gene. Germline V gene data show CDR1 as MGHRA and CDR2 as YSYEKL. This CDR3 spans 17 amino acids. CDR3 loop: CASSQDQGDRGPREQYF. The CDR3 DNA is TGCGCCAGCAGCCAAGATCAGGGAGACAGGGGGCCCAGGGAGCAGTACTTC.

Within the sample, this clone is medium-sized. The chain uses TRBV6-1 and TRBJ2-1; D perhaps matches TRBD2 (6 bases). Trimming took off 2 bases at V and 7 bases at J, with 15 bases between the two ends. Germline loops: CDR1 MNHNS, CDR2 SASEGT. The CDR3 loop spans 15 amino acids. This chain's CDR3 is CASSESQEGWNEQFF. The CDR3 DNA reads as TGTGCCAGCAGTGAATCCCAGGAGGGGTGGAATGAGCAGTTCTTC.

This clone was counted ten times or more. The rearrangement links TRBV12-3 or TRBV12-4 to TRBJ1-2; 7 nucleotides match TRBD1. With 0 bases clipped from V and 5 bases from J, the junction kept 6 bases outside the gene matches. The CDR3 is 15 amino acids. CDR3 nucleotides: TGTGCCAGCAGTTTAGCAAGGGGGACAGTTTATGGCTACACCTTC. It codes for CASSLARGTVYGYTF.

This clone was picked up many times. J is TRBJ1-1 and V is TRBV4-3; D possibly corresponds to TRBD1 (6 bases). V was cut by 4 bases and J by 7 bases, with 16 bases left in between. The germline V gene encodes CDR1 LGHNA and CDR2 YSLEER. The CDR3 has 14 residues. The CDR3 nucleotides read TGCGCCAGCAGCCGCTCCACAAGGACAGATGAAGCTTTCTTT. This codes for CASSRSTRTDEAFF.

This clone was detected many times. It may be a read error: a sequence one base away is much more abundant. The CDR3: CAISGDSGYAEAFF. The CDR3 nucleotides are TGTGCCATCAGCGGAGACAGTGGGTACGCTGAAGCTTTCTTT. The J gene is TRBJ1-1, the V gene TRBV10-3, with D perhaps TRBD1 (5 bases). Looked up from germline, CDR1 is ENHRY and CDR2 is SYGVKD. The V and J ends lost 6 bases and 6 bases respectively, with 17 bases between them. CDR3 length equals 14 residues.